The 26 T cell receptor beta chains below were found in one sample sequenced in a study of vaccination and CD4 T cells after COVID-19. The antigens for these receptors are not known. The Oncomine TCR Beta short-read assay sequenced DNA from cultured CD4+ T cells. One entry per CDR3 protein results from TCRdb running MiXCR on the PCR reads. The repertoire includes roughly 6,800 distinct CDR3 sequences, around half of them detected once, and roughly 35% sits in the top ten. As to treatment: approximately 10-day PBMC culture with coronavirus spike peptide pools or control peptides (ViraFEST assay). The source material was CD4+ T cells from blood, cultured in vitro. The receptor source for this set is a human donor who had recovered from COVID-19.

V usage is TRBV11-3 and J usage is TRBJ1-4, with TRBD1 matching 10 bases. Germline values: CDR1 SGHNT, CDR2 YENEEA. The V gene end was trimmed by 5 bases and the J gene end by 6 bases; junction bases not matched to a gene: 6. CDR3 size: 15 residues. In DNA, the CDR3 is TGTGCCAGCAGCCCCCGGACAGGGGGAGATGAAAAACTGTTTTTT. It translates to CASSPRTGGDEKLFF.

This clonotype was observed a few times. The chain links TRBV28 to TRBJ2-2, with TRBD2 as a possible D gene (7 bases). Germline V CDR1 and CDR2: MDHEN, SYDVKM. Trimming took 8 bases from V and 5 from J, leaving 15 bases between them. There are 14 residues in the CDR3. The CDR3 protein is CASGGGSATGELFF. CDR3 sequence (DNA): TGTGCCAGCGGGGGCGGGAGTGCTACCGGGGAGCTGTTTTTT. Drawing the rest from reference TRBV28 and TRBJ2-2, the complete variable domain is DVKVTQSSRYLVKRTGEKVFLECVQDMDHENMFWYRQDPGLGLRLIYFSYDVKMKEKGDIPEGYSVSREKKERFSLILESASTNQTSMYLCASGGGSATGELFFGEGSRLTVL.

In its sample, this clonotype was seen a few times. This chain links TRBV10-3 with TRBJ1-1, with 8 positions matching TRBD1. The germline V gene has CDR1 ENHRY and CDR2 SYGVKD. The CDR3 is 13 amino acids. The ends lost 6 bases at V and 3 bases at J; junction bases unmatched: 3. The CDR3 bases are TGTGCCATCAGGGAGACAGGGGACACTGAAGCTTTCTTT. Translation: CAIRETGDTEAFF.

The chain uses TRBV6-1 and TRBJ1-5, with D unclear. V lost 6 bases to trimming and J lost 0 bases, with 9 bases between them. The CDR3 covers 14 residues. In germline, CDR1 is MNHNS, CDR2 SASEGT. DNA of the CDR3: TGTGCCAGCAGGGACTTTGCTAGCAATCAGCCCCAGCATTTT. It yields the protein CASRDFASNQPQHF.

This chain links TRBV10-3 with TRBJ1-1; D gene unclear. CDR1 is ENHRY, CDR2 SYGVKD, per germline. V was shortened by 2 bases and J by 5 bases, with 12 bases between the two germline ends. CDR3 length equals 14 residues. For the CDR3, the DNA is TGTGCCATCAGTGAGGGCCCGGGATGGACTGAAGCTTTCTTT. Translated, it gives CAISEGPGWTEAFF.

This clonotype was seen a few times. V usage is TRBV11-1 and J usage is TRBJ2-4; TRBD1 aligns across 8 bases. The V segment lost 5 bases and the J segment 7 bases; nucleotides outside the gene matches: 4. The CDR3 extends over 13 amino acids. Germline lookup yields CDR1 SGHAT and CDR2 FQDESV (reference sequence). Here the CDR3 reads CASSTGQGNIQYF. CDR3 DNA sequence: TGTGCCAGCAGCACTGGACAGGGCAACATTCAGTACTTC.

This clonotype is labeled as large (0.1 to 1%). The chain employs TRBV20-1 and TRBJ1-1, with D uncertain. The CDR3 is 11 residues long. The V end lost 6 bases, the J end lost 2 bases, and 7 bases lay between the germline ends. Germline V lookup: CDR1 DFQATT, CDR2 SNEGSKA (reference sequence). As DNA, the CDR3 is TGCAGTGCGCAGCCCAACACTGAAGCTTTCTTT. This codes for CSAQPNTEAFF.

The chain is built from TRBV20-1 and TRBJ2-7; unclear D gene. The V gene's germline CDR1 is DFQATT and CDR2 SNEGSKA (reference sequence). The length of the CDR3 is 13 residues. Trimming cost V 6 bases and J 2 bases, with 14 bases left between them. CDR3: CSATYTYAYEQYF. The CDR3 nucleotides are TGCAGTGCAACGTACACATACGCCTACGAGCAGTACTTC.

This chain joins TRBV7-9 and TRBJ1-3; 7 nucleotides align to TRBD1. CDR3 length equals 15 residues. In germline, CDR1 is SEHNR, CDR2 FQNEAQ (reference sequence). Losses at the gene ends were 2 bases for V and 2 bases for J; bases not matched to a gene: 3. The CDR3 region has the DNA TGTGCCAGCAGCTTAAAGGGGGCGGCTGGAAACACCATATATTTT. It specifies CASSLKGAAGNTIYF.

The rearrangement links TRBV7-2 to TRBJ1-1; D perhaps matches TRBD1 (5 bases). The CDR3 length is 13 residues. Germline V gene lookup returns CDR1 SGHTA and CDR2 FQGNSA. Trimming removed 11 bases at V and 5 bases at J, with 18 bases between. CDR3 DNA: TGTGCCGGCAAAGAGGGGCTTTGGACTGAAGCTTTCTTT. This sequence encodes CAGKEGLWTEAFF.

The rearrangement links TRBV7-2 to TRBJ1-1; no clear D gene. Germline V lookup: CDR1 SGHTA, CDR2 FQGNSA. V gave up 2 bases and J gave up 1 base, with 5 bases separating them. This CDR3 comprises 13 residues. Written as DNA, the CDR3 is TGTGCCAGCAGCTTATCGGGGAACACTGAAGCTTTCTTT. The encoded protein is CASSLSGNTEAFF.

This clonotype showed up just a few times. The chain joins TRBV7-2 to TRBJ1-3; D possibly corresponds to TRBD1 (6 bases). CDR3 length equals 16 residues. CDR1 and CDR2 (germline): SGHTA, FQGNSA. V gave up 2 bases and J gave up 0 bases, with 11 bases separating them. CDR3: CASSLQGPYSGNTIYF. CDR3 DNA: TGTGCCAGCAGCTTACAGGGGCCATACTCTGGAAACACCATATATTTT.

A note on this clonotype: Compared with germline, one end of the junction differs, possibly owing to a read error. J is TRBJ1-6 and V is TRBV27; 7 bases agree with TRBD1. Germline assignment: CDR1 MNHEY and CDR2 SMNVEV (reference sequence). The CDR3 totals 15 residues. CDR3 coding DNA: TGTGCCAGCAGTCTATCAGGGGGAATTAATTCACCCCTCCACTTT. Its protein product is CASSLSGGINSPLHF.

The CDR3, as DNA: TGTGCCAGCAGTCTAGTTCGTCCCACAGATACGCAGTATTTT. Encoded protein: CASSLVRPTDTQYF. The rearrangement links TRBV6-1 to TRBJ2-3; D not resolved. The CDR3 runs to 14 residues. V was shortened by 5 bases and J by 2 bases, with 11 bases between the two germline ends. The germline V gene has CDR1 MNHNS and CDR2 SASEGT.

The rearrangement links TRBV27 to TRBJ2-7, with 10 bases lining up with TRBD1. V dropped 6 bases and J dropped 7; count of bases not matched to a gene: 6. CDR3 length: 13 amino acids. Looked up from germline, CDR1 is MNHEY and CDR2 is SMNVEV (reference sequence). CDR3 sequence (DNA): TGTGCCAGCAGCTCGACAGGGGGCGGAGAGCAGTACTTC. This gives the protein CASSSTGGGEQYF.

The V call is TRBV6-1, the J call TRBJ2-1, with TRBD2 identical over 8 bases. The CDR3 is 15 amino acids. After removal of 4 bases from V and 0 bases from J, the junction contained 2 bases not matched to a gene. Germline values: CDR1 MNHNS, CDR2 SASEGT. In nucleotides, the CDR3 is TGTGCCAGCAGTGTAGCGGGGAGCTCCTACAATGAGCAGTTCTTC. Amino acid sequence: CASSVAGSSYNEQFF.

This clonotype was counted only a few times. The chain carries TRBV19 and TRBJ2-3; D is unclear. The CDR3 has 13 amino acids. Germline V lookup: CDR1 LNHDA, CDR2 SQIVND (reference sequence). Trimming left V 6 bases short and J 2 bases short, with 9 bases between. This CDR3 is CASRGRTTDTQYF. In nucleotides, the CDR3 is TGTGCCAGTAGGGGCAGAACCACAGATACGCAGTATTTT.

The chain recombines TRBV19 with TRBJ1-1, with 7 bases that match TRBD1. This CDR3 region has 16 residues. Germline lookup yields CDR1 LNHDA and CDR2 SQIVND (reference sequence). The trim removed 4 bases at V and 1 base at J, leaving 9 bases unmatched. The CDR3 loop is CASSTFRTGSNTEAFF. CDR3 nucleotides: TGTGCCAGTAGTACCTTTCGGACAGGCTCGAACACTGAAGCTTTCTTT. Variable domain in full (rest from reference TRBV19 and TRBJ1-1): DGGITQSPKYLFRKEGQNVTLSCEQNLNHDAMYWYRQDPGQGLRLIYYSQIVNDFQKGDIAEGYSVSREKKESFPLTVTSAQKNPTAFYLCASSTFRTGSNTEAFFGQGTRLTVV.

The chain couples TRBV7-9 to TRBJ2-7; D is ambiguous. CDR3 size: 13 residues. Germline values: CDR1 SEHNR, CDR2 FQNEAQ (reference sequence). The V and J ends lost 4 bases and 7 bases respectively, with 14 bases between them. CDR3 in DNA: TGTGCCAGCAGCTCTGGCCCCTCCTCGGAGCAGTACTTC. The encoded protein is CASSSGPSSEQYF. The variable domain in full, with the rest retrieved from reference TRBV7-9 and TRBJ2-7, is DTGVSQNPRHKITKRGQNVTFRCDPISEHNRLYWYRQTLGQGPEFLTYFQNEAQLEKSRLLSDRFSAERPKGSFSTLEIQRTEQGDSAMYLCASSSGPSSEQYFGPGTRLTVT.

This chain's CDR3 is CASSSTIQRSNEQFF. The CDR3 coding sequence is TGTGCCAGCAGTTCGACCATCCAGAGGTCCAATGAGCAGTTCTTC. The chain couples TRBV27 to TRBJ2-1; D gene ambiguous. There are 15 residues in the CDR3. The V end was cut by 4 bases, the J end by 6 bases, with 16 bases between. Per germline, CDR1 MNHEY and CDR2 SMNVEV (reference sequence).

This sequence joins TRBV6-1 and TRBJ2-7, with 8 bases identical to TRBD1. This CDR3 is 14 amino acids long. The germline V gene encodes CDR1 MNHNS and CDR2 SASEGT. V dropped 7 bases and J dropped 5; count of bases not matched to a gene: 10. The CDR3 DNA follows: TGTGCCAGCACGACAGGGGCCGTCGGGAACGAGCAGTACTTC. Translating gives CASTTGAVGNEQYF.

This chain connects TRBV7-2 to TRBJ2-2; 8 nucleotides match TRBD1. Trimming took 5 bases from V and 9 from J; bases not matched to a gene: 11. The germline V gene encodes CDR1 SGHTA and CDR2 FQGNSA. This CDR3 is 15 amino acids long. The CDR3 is CASSPRTGKVRELFF. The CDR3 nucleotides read TGTGCCAGCAGCCCCCGGACAGGGAAGGTCCGGGAGCTGTTTTTT.

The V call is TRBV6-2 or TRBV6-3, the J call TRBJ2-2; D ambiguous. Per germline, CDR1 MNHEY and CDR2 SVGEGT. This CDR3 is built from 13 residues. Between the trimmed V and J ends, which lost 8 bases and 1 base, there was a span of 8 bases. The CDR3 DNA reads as TGTGCCAGCTCTACCGGGAACACCGGGGAGCTGTTTTTT. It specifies CASSTGNTGELFF.

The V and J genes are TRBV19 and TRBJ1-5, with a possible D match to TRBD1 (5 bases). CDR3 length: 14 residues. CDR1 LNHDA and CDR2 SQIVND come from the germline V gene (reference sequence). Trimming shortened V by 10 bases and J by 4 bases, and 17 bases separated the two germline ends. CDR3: CATRTDRTNQPQHF. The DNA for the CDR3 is TGTGCCACCCGCACCGACAGAACTAATCAGCCCCAGCATTTT.

This CDR3 reads CASSYWDRNTGELFF. CDR3 nucleotide sequence: TGTGCCAGCAGTTATTGGGACAGGAACACCGGGGAGCTGTTTTTT. The J gene is TRBJ2-2, the V gene TRBV6-2 or TRBV6-3; TRBD1 matches 7 bases. J gave up 1 base and V 3 bases, and 2 bases lay outside the gene matches. CDR3 length equals 15 residues. Germline values: CDR1 MNHEY, CDR2 SVGEGT.

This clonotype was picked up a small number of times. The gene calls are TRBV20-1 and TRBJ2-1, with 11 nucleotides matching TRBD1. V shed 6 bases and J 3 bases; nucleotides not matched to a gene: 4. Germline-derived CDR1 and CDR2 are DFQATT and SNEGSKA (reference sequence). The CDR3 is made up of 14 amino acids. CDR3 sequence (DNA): TGCAGTGCAAGGACAGGGGGCATCTACAATGAGCAGTTCTTC. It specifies CSARTGGIYNEQFF.